This T cell receptor (beta chain) came from a study of cytomegalovirus exposure and HLA in healthy donors. About the study: In an early release, HLA-typed donors contributed tens of millions of unique TCR sequences.

About this clone itself: Its cognate antigen is unknown.

With 60 Vbeta and 13 Jbeta primers, the PCR was carried out. TCRdb's copy holds only in-frame clones and misses some; the assay was immunoSEQ multiplex PCR. This sample yields some 190,000 clones, of which more than 70% are seen a single time; roughly 1.7% belongs to the top ten. The V end lost 6 bases, the J end lost 3 bases, and 14 bases lay between the germline ends. The length of the CDR3 is 14 residues. Germline CDR1 MNHNS, CDR2 SASEGT. Broader study findings: Across HLA loci, a later analysis found differing TCR association rates, with DRB1 most and HLA-C fewest. Presence/absence analysis assumed near-uniform sequencing depth across donors. When the data were analyzed later, several of the most significant clusters appeared to be linked to common viral pathogens.

The receptor was isolated from a man aged 40-55 years in good health and CMV-seropositive. V gene TRBV6-1 combines with J gene TRBJ1-1; maybe TRBD1 (5 bases). The source material was PBMCs. The CDR3 DNA reads as TGTGCCAGCAGACCCACAGGCCGCGACACTGAAGCTTTCTTT. This gives the protein CASRPTGRDTEAFF.